The 25 T cell receptor beta chains below were found in one sample sequenced in a study of molecular identifiers for immune sequencing clone quantification. TCRdb reanalysed the PCR reads using MiXCR and keeps one entry per CDR3 protein. The sample comprises just under 650,000 distinct CDR3 sequences, 20% of which are singletons, and around 0.9% rests with the top ten. Sequencing was performed on naive CD8+ T cells from blood, with Jurkat cell RNA spiked in. Indicated subset: FACS-sorted CD8+CD4-CCR7+CD45RA+ naive T cells. The receptors shown here come from a human donor in good health. Some libraries in this study had Jurkat cell RNA spiked in.

This clonotype occurred many times. CDR3 nucleotide sequence: TGTGCCAGCAGCCGAACTAGCGGGGGGGGCTACGAGCAGTACTTC. Translation gives CASSRTSGGGYEQYF. This sequence joins TRBV7-2 and TRBJ2-7; 13 bases line up with TRBD2. Germline CDR1 is SGHTA and CDR2 is FQGNSA. The CDR3 has 15 amino acids. Trimming at V came to 5 bases and at J to 3 bases, leaving 4 bases not matched to a gene.

This rearrangement joins TRBV20-1 to TRBJ2-1, with D perhaps being TRBD1 or TRBD2 (5 bases each). With 0 bases removed from V and 8 bases from J, the gap between germline ends came to 17 bases. The CDR3 totals 15 residues. Germline values: CDR1 DFQATT, CDR2 SNEGSKA (reference sequence). In DNA, the CDR3 is TGCAGTGCTAGAGATGGTTGGGGGAGCGGACATGAGCAGTTCTTC. Encoded protein: CSARDGWGSGHEQFF.

This clonotype was recorded many times. The CDR3 region is CASRTSGAQETQYF. The DNA of the CDR3 is TGTGCCAGCAGAACTAGCGGTGCCCAAGAGACCCAGTACTTC. The chain uses TRBV2 and TRBJ2-5, with TRBD2 matching 8 bases. After removal of 6 bases from V and 1 base from J, the junction contained 4 bases not matched to a gene. This CDR3 comprises 14 residues. The germline gives CDR1 SNHLY, CDR2 FYNNEI.

In regard to this clonotype: Being one base from a much bigger clone, this may be a read error. The gene calls are TRBV12-5 and TRBJ2-5; no reliable D call. V shed 11 bases and J shed 5 bases, with 21 bases lying between them. The CDR3 is 14 residues long. The germline V gene encodes CDR1 LGHNT and CDR2 FRNRAP. The CDR3 is CAGRTDGGSETQYF. The CDR3 region has the DNA TGTGCTGGTCGCACGGACGGTGGGTCGGAGACCCAGTACTTC.

About this clonotype: This may be a read error, as it is one base from a much larger clone. The chain combines TRBV15 with TRBJ2-3; the match to TRBD2 covers 9 bases. The germline CDR1 and CDR2 sequences are LNHNV and YYDKDF (reference sequence). This CDR3 is built from 17 residues. For the CDR3, the DNA is TGTGCCACCAGCAGAGACCAGACTAGCGGTGGTACAGATACGCGGTATTTT. This sequence encodes CATSRDQTSGGTDTRYF.

This clonotype was picked up many times. The chain is built from TRBV27 and TRBJ2-3, with D maybe TRBD2 (5 bases). CDR1 and CDR2 from the germline V gene are MNHEY and SMNVEV (reference sequence). Between the trimmed V and J ends, which lost 2 bases and 0 bases, there was a span of 15 bases. This CDR3 region has 17 residues. The CDR3 coding sequence is TGTGCCAGCAGTTTAGATAGGAGCGGTCCTAGCACAGATACGCAGTATTTT. Translated: CASSLDRSGPSTDTQYF.

This clonotype turned up a few times. The chain uses TRBV6-5 and TRBJ2-1, with 8 bases lining up with TRBD2. Germline V gives CDR1 MNHEY, CDR2 SVGAGI. Trimming cost V 7 bases and J 4 bases; bases outside gene matches: 9. This CDR3 spans 15 amino acids. DNA for the CDR3: TGTGCCAGCACTACCGGGGGGGCCTTTTACAATGAGCAGTTCTTC. This gives the protein CASTTGGAFYNEQFF.

This clonotype was recorded at least ten times. V is TRBV4-3 and J is TRBJ2-3; TRBD2 agrees at 10 bases. The germline V gene has CDR1 LGHNA and CDR2 YSLEER. The CDR3 is made up of 17 amino acids. The V and J ends lost 3 bases and 2 bases, in that order; junction bases with no gene match: 8. The CDR3: CASSHEIGLADTDTQYF. The CDR3 DNA follows: TGCGCCAGCAGCCACGAGATCGGACTAGCGGACACAGATACGCAGTATTTT.

This clonotype was counted between two and nine times. The chain has TRBV4-3 and TRBJ2-3; D is possibly TRBD1 (6 bases). Trimming removed 2 bases at V and 3 bases at J, with 12 bases between. CDR3 length: 15 amino acids. Germline CDR1 and CDR2: LGHNA and YSLEER. CDR3: CASSQTTQGTDTQYF. Written as DNA, the CDR3 is TGCGCCAGCAGCCAAACGACCCAGGGGACAGATACGCAGTATTTT.

This clonotype has ten or more counts. This sequence joins TRBV7-8 and TRBJ2-3; 7 positions match TRBD2. Looked up from germline, CDR1 is SGHVS and CDR2 is FQNEAQ. The CDR3 consists of 14 residues. Trimming took 4 bases from V and 2 from J; bases not matched to a gene: 3. The CDR3 DNA follows: TGTGCCAGCAGCTCAGCGGGGTCCACAGATACGCAGTATTTT. Translated: CASSSAGSTDTQYF.

In its sample, this clonotype was seen many times. The chain links TRBV3-1 to TRBJ1-6; no definite D call. Germline CDR1 LGHDT, CDR2 YNNKEL (reference sequence). V lost 4 bases to trimming and J lost 5 bases, with 9 bases between them. This CDR3 has 14 residues. DNA for the CDR3: TGTGCCAGCAGCCCGGAGCTGGATAATTCACCCCTCCACTTT. Its protein is CASSPELDNSPLHF.

There are a few counts of this clonotype. The gene calls are TRBV19 and TRBJ2-7; D is undetermined. CDR1 is LNHDA and CDR2 is SQIVND in the germline V gene (reference sequence). The CDR3 covers 15 residues. V lost 3 bases to trimming and J lost 2 bases, with 14 bases between them. CDR3 in DNA: TGTGCCAGTAGTATCTCCCCGAGAGCCACCTACGAGCAGTACTTC. This sequence encodes CASSISPRATYEQYF.

This sequence joins TRBV18 and TRBJ2-1; either TRBD1 or TRBD2 may supply D (6 bases each). V dropped 1 base and J dropped 8 bases, with 15 bases sitting between them. Per the germline V gene, CDR1 is KGHSH and CDR2 is LQKENI. The CDR3 length is 15 residues. The CDR3 spells CASSPRSGAGDEQFF. The CDR3 DNA follows: TGTGCCAGCTCACCACGGTCGGGGGCAGGCGATGAGCAGTTCTTC.

This clonotype came up a few times. V and J are TRBV12-3 or TRBV12-4 and TRBJ2-7, with no clear D. The CDR3 has 13 amino acids. V was trimmed by 5 bases and J by 3 bases, leaving 11 bases between them. CDR3 loop: CASSPERYYEQYF. The CDR3 DNA reads TGTGCCAGCAGTCCAGAGAGGTACTACGAGCAGTACTTC.

This clonotype appeared a few times. This rearrangement joins TRBV12-3 or TRBV12-4 to TRBJ2-1; D not certain. V gave up 3 bases and J gave up 6 bases, with 3 bases separating them. This CDR3 has 11 amino acids. CDR3 sequence reads: CASSFPNEQFF. CDR3 DNA: TGTGCCAGCAGTTTCCCCAATGAGCAGTTCTTC.

V usage is TRBV10-2 and J usage is TRBJ2-7, with TRBD2 identical over 10 bases. CDR3 length equals 14 residues. J gave up 3 bases and V 7 bases, and 6 bases lay outside the gene matches. Germline assignment: CDR1 WSHSY and CDR2 SAAADI. In DNA, the CDR3 is TGCGCCAGCACCCTAAGCGGGGGGGGCTACGAGCAGTACTTC. Translated, it gives CASTLSGGGYEQYF.

To note about this clonotype: A much more abundant neighbour one base away suggests this may be a read error. The V and J genes are TRBV12-3 or TRBV12-4 and TRBJ2-5, with D hard to call. The CDR3 is 14 amino acids. Trimming removed 3 bases from V and 2 bases from J, with 10 bases in between. Here the CDR3 reads CASSFSLQQETQYF. Here the CDR3 DNA reads TGTGCCAGCAGTTTTAGCCTCCAGCAAGAGACCCAGTACTTC.

This clonotype was counted between two and nine times. The chain couples TRBV9 to TRBJ2-1, with D unclear. The V gene lost 0 bases and the J gene lost 7 bases, with 11 bases spanning the gap. Germline lookup yields CDR1 SGDLS and CDR2 YYNGEE. The CDR3 has 14 amino acids. DNA of the CDR3: TGTGCCAGCAGCGTAGTCGACTCCCCGAATGAGCAGTTCTTC. Its protein is CASSVVDSPNEQFF.

The chain couples TRBV24-1 to TRBJ2-5; maybe TRBD1 (5 bases). The CDR3 has 12 amino acids. Germline V gene data show CDR1 as KGHDR and CDR2 as SFDVKD. The ends were cut back, 7 bases at V and 4 bases at J, with 9 bases in the middle. CDR3 DNA sequence: TGTGCCACCAGGGGGCAAGGAGAGACCCAGTACTTC. This gives the protein CATRGQGETQYF.

The sample holds many counts of this clonotype. This chain joins TRBV5-1 and TRBJ2-3, with D uncertain. The CDR3 length is 12 residues. CDR1 is SGHRS, CDR2 YFSETQ, per germline. With 3 bases removed from V and 5 bases from J, the gap between germline ends came to 7 bases. Written as DNA, the CDR3 is TGCGCCAGCAGCTGGGCCGGAGATACGCAGTATTTT. Translated, it gives CASSWAGDTQYF.

The chain recombines TRBV11-1 with TRBJ2-7, with D maybe TRBD2 (6 bases). The V gene lost 0 bases and the J gene lost 5 bases, with 17 bases spanning the gap. This CDR3 has 16 residues. CDR1 is SGHAT, CDR2 FQDESV, per germline (reference sequence). The CDR3 reads CASSLARSGDSNEQYF. CDR3 sequence (DNA): TGTGCCAGCAGCTTAGCGAGGTCGGGGGATAGCAACGAGCAGTACTTC.

This clonotype came up many times. This chain links TRBV2 with TRBJ2-3; D is perhaps TRBD1 or TRBD2 (6 bases each). CDR1 and CDR2 (germline): SNHLY, FYNNEI. The CDR3 spans 15 residues. Trimming removed 7 bases at V and 5 bases at J, with 19 bases between. The CDR3 nucleotides are TGTGCCAGCACCAGGGGAGTCGGGGGAAGAGATACGCAGTATTTT. It is translated as CASTRGVGGRDTQYF.

This clonotype was detected a few times. V is TRBV21-1 and J is TRBJ1-2; the table's D call of TRBD1 was not tested on the DNA. TRBV21-1 is listed as a pseudogene. CDR3 length: 15 amino acids. The CDR3 nucleotides are TGTGCCAGCGAACTCTTGGACAGGGGGCGACGGGGCTACACCTTC. This gives the protein CASELLDRGRRGYTF.

This clonotype was observed many times. The chain has TRBV29-1 and TRBJ2-1; D call uncertain. V was trimmed by 0 bases and J by 0 bases, leaving 6 bases between them. CDR3 length equals 14 residues. Germline V gene data show CDR1 as SQVTM and CDR2 as ANQGSEA. For the CDR3, the DNA is TGCAGCGTTGAAGATCGTTCCTCCTACAATGAGCAGTTCTTC. Amino acids: CSVEDRSSYNEQFF.

In the case of this clonotype: One end of the junction does not line up with germline, which may come from a read error. The chain is built from TRBV27 and TRBJ1-4; TRBD1 is a possible D gene (5 bases). The CDR3 runs 14 residues. Germline CDR1 MNHEY, CDR2 SMNVEV (reference sequence). CDR3 DNA: TGTGCCGGCAGCAGGGTTTATACTAATGAAAAACTGTTTTTT. This encodes CAGSRVYTNEKLFF.